The 10 T cell receptor beta chains in this list originate from one sample, sequenced in a study of CD8 T cells in Susac syndrome. After extraction with the RNeasy kit, about 0.45 to 1 ug of the RNA was reverse transcribed using random hexamers. TCRdb reanalysed the immunoSEQ multiplex PCR reads using MiXCR and keeps one entry per CDR3 protein. Of over 300,000 distinct CDR3 sequences in the sample, 90% to 95% were seen once. The sequenced material came from CD4+ T cells from PBMCs. These receptors came from a human donor with multiple sclerosis.

The gene calls are TRBV5-1 and TRBJ2-5; 8 bases match TRBD2. Germline trimming cut 7 bases from V and 4 bases from J; bases unmatched to any gene: 9. CDR1 and CDR2 from the germline V gene are SGHRS and YFSETQ. The CDR3 loop spans 14 amino acids. The chain's CDR3 is CASGSTGGPETQYF. DNA for the CDR3: TGCGCCAGCGGATCTACGGGGGGGCCAGAGACCCAGTACTTC.

V and J are TRBV11-3 and TRBJ2-1; TRBD1 is a possible D gene (5 bases). Looked up from germline, CDR1 is SGHNT and CDR2 is YENEEA. V lost 1 base and J 3 bases, leaving 10 bases between the germline ends. This CDR3 is 15 amino acids long. In DNA form, the CDR3 reads TGTGCCAGCAGCTTAGGGGGCACTGTCTACAATGAGCAGTTCTTC. Its translation: CASSLGGTVYNEQFF.

The V and J genes are TRBV27 and TRBJ2-3, with TRBD2 matching 8 bases. V lost 4 bases, J lost 5 bases, and 8 bases stayed unmatched. The V gene's germline CDR1 is MNHEY and CDR2 SMNVEV (reference sequence). The CDR3 is 15 amino acids. The CDR3 loop is CASSYLAGRVDTQYF. Written as DNA, the CDR3 is TGTGCCAGCAGTTATTTAGCGGGAAGGGTAGATACGCAGTATTTT.

The chain couples TRBV25-1 to TRBJ2-7; 9 nucleotides match TRBD2. Germline CDR1 is MGHDK and CDR2 is SYGVNS. The CDR3 totals 15 residues. The trim removed 6 bases at V and 4 bases at J, leaving 10 bases unmatched. For the CDR3, the DNA is TGTGCCAGCAGCCTTTCTAGCGGGAAGGAGTACGAGCAGTACTTC. It is translated as CASSLSSGKEYEQYF.

The rearrangement links TRBV5-1 to TRBJ2-4, with 7 bases lining up with TRBD1. CDR1 is SGHRS and CDR2 is YFSETQ in the germline V gene. The junction had 7 bases not matched to a gene; V was cut back by 2 bases and J by 5 bases. The CDR3 length is 15 residues. CDR3 DNA sequence: TGCGCCAGCAGCTTAGGTGGGACAGCTCAAAACATTCAGTACTTC. It specifies CASSLGGTAQNIQYF.

J is TRBJ1-2 and V is TRBV7-9, with unresolved D. V shed 6 bases and J shed 4 bases, with 6 bases lying between them. The CDR3 contains 11 residues. Germline V gene sequence: CDR1 SEHNR, CDR2 FQNEAQ (reference sequence). The CDR3 region is CASREAYGYTF. The CDR3 coding sequence is TGTGCCAGCAGGGAGGCCTATGGCTACACCTTC.

This clonotype has just a few counts. This chain joins TRBV6-1 and TRBJ2-5; 13 bases are a match to TRBD2. CDR1 and CDR2 from the germline V gene are MNHNS and SASEGT. The trim removed 6 bases at V and 8 bases at J, leaving 12 bases unmatched. The CDR3 consists of 16 residues. CDR3 nucleotides: TGTGCCAGCAGCCGCGGACTAGCGGGGGATCAAGGAACCCAGTACTTC. The encoded protein is CASSRGLAGDQGTQYF.

The chain has TRBV12-3 or TRBV12-4 and TRBJ2-5, with unresolved D. Trimming took 5 bases from V and 3 from J, leaving 10 bases between them. The CDR3 has 13 residues. CDR3 nucleotide sequence: TGTGCCAGCAGTGTAGAGGCCGAAGAGACCCAGTACTTC. The encoded protein is CASSVEAEETQYF.

V usage is TRBV20-1 and J usage is TRBJ2-3, with no clear D. Germline CDR1 DFQATT, CDR2 SNEGSKA (reference sequence). The CDR3 length is 12 residues. Trimming stripped 2 bases from V and 8 bases from J, with 11 bases between. In DNA, the CDR3 is TGCAGTGCTAGAACCCCGCGGTCTACGCAGTATTTT. This translates into CSARTPRSTQYF.

This chain joins TRBV11-2 and TRBJ2-2; D remains unclear. The CDR3 is made up of 15 amino acids. V was trimmed by 5 bases and J by 2 bases, leaving 12 bases between them. Germline-derived CDR1 and CDR2 are SGHAT and FQNNGV. The CDR3 nucleotides read TGTGCCAGCAGCCCCTTCCGAGTAAACACCGGGGAGCTGTTTTTT. Amino acid sequence: CASSPFRVNTGELFF.